These T cell receptor beta chains were read from a single sample in a study of vaccination and CD4 T cells after COVID-19. TCRdb passed the PCR reads through MiXCR, listing each CDR3 protein once. The sample holds approximately 19,000 distinct CDR3 sequences; around 48% are singletons and the top ten take approximately 19%. The antigens these receptors bind are not known. This material consisted of CD4+ T cells from blood, cultured in vitro, taken before SARS-CoV-2 vaccination. These receptors all stem from a human donor who had recovered from COVID-19. The CDR3 runs from the conserved cysteine through the conserved F or W. Each record gives: CDR3 protein, V gene, clone size, D gene, J gene. The D gene is left open where the match is weak. Not all rows give a size; the values are once, few, many and, for expanded clones, a class.

CDR3: CASSLAGRSNTEAFF
V: TRBV5-6
size: once
D: -
J: TRBJ1-1

CDR3: CATSDSDSLQETQYF
V: TRBV24-1
size: few
D: -
J: TRBJ2-5

CDR3: CAWSFIPGAETQYF
V: TRBV30
size: -
D: -
J: TRBJ2-5

CDR3: CATGTLSGTEAFF
V: TRBV10-3
size: few
D: -
J: TRBJ1-1

CDR3: CAMSRGGGYTF
V: TRBV10-1
size: few
D: -
J: TRBJ1-2

CDR3: CASSLQGLALEETQYF
V: TRBV7-2
size: -
D: TRBD2
J: TRBJ2-5

CDR3: CSARVGTHNQPQHF
V: TRBV20-1
size: -
D: -
J: TRBJ1-5

CDR3: CASSLLAGGSNEQFF
V: TRBV28
size: few
D: TRBD2
J: TRBJ2-1

CDR3: CASSRFGGRNQPQHF
V: TRBV28
size: -
D: -
J: TRBJ1-5

CDR3: CASSSQRGAYEQYF
V: TRBV28
size: -
D: TRBD2
J: TRBJ2-7